Listed below are T cell receptor beta chains from one sample, sequenced in a study of OX40 agonist ivuxolimab in advanced cancers. Here immunoSEQ multiplex PCR was the method, and the copy in TCRdb shows in-frame clones only, minus some. This table holds 95,000 to 100,000 clones, around 85% found once. The source was CD4+ or CD8+ T cells sorted from blood, collected in a trial of the OX40 agonist ivuxolimab. These receptors all come from an adult with an advanced solid tumor such as melanoma, head and neck, liver or kidney cancer. The CDR3 runs from the conserved cysteine through the conserved F or W. The D gene is left open where the match is weak. Clone sizes are given selectively: once, few, many, or a class where the clone is expanded.

d_gene: TRBD1
v_gene: TRBV27
abundance: .
j_gene: TRBJ2-5
CDR3aa: CASRYLGTEETQYF
CDR3nt: TGTGCCAGCAGGTATTTAGGGACAGAAGAGACCCAGTACTTC

d_gene: .
v_gene: TRBV7-2
abundance: .
j_gene: TRBJ2-5
CDR3aa: CASSLGGWRETQYF
CDR3nt: TGTGCCAGCAGCTTAGGGGGGTGGAGGGAGACCCAGTACTTC

d_gene: .
v_gene: TRBV5-1
abundance: once
j_gene: TRBJ2-7
CDR3aa: CASRGGDTTYEQYF
CDR3nt: TGCGCCAGCAGGGGGGGGGACACCACCTACGAGCAGTACTTC

d_gene: .
v_gene: TRBV5-4
abundance: .
j_gene: TRBJ2-5
CDR3aa: CASSFVGQGTQTQYF
CDR3nt: TGTGCCAGCAGCTTTGTGGGTCAGGGGACTCAGACCCAGTACTTC

d_gene: TRBD2
v_gene: TRBV7-3
abundance: .
j_gene: TRBJ2-3
CDR3aa: CASSPKRGATDTQYF
CDR3nt: TGTGCCAGCAGCCCGAAGCGGGGGGCCACAGATACGCAGTATTTT

d_gene: TRBD2
v_gene: TRBV15
abundance: .
j_gene: TRBJ2-7
CDR3aa: CATSRSGGEQYF
CDR3nt: TGTGCCACCAGCAGAAGCGGGGGCGAGCAGTACTTC

d_gene: .
v_gene: TRBV14
abundance: .
j_gene: TRBJ2-7
CDR3aa: CASSLMRQSYEQYF
CDR3nt: TGTGCCAGCAGCCTTATGCGACAGTCCTACGAGCAGTACTTC

d_gene: TRBD2
v_gene: TRBV4-3
abundance: .
j_gene: TRBJ2-7
CDR3aa: CASSPSTPSLAGVHEQYF
CDR3nt: TGCGCCAGCAGCCCGTCTACCCCATCACTAGCGGGAGTCCACGAGCAGTACTTC

d_gene: TRBD1
v_gene: TRBV4-1
abundance: .
j_gene: TRBJ2-7
CDR3aa: CASSHPPGQSSYEQYF
CDR3nt: TGCGCCAGCAGCCACCCACCGGGACAGAGTTCGTACGAGCAGTACTTC

d_gene: TRBD1
v_gene: TRBV2
abundance: few
j_gene: TRBJ1-5
CDR3aa: CASSGQGTSNQPQHF
CDR3nt: TGTGCCAGCAGTGGACAGGGGACTAGCAATCAGCCCCAGCATTTT

d_gene: .
v_gene: TRBV7-2
abundance: .
j_gene: TRBJ2-7
CDR3aa: CASSLESGANEQYF
CDR3nt: TGTGCCAGCAGCTTAGAGTCAGGAGCGAACGAGCAGTACTTC

d_gene: .
v_gene: TRBV5-1
abundance: .
j_gene: TRBJ1-6
CDR3aa: CASSLVEGGNSPLHF
CDR3nt: TGCGCCAGCAGCTTGGTGGAGGGAGGAAATTCACCCCTCCACTTT

d_gene: .
v_gene: TRBV6-1
abundance: .
j_gene: TRBJ2-5
CDR3aa: CASRPRLGQETQYF
CDR3nt: TGTGCCAGCAGACCAAGACTAGGGCAAGAGACCCAGTACTTC

d_gene: .
v_gene: TRBV5-1
abundance: .
j_gene: TRBJ1-2
CDR3aa: CASSPGTRNYGYTF
CDR3nt: TGCGCCAGCAGCCCAGGGACGAGGAACTATGGCTACACCTTC

d_gene: .
v_gene: TRBV18
abundance: .
j_gene: TRBJ2-5
CDR3aa: CASSPERETQYF
CDR3nt: TGTGCCAGCTCACCCGAGAGGGAGACCCAGTACTTC

d_gene: .
v_gene: TRBV5-4
abundance: .
j_gene: TRBJ2-7
CDR3aa: CASSGEAGPLYEQYF
CDR3nt: TGTGCCAGCAGCGGGGAGGCGGGACCACTCTACGAGCAGTACTTC

d_gene: .
v_gene: TRBV5-1
abundance: .
j_gene: TRBJ1-4
CDR3aa: CASRGNAATNEKLFF
CDR3nt: TGCGCCAGCAGGGGGAACGCTGCAACTAATGAAAAACTGTTTTTT

d_gene: TRBD2
v_gene: TRBV7-2
abundance: .
j_gene: TRBJ2-6
CDR3aa: CASSPERGSGANVLTF
CDR3nt: TGTGCCAGCAGCCCCGAGCGGGGGTCTGGGGCCAACGTCCTGACTTTC

d_gene: .
v_gene: TRBV7-2
abundance: .
j_gene: TRBJ1-5
CDR3aa: CASRSVNQPQHF
CDR3nt: TGTGCCAGCAGATCAGTCAATCAGCCCCAGCATTTT

d_gene: .
v_gene: TRBV7-2
abundance: .
j_gene: TRBJ1-1
CDR3aa: CASSLVGPTEAFF
CDR3nt: TGTGCCAGCAGCTTAGTGGGGCCCACTGAAGCTTTCTTT

d_gene: .
v_gene: TRBV6-1
abundance: .
j_gene: TRBJ1-1
CDR3aa: CASSASGGAEAFF
CDR3nt: TGTGCCAGCAGTGCATCGGGGGGAGCTGAAGCTTTCTTT

d_gene: TRBD2
v_gene: TRBV7-2
abundance: .
j_gene: TRBJ2-5
CDR3aa: CASSSLLAGGETQYF
CDR3nt: TGTGCCAGCAGCTCCCTCCTAGCGGGGGGGGAGACCCAGTACTTC

d_gene: TRBD1
v_gene: TRBV28
abundance: .
j_gene: TRBJ2-3
CDR3aa: CASTPGTVTSNTQYF
CDR3nt: TGTGCCAGCACCCCGGGGACAGTGACATCGAATACGCAGTATTTT

d_gene: .
v_gene: TRBV7-2
abundance: .
j_gene: TRBJ2-3
CDR3aa: CASSLEGLSTDTQYF
CDR3nt: TGTGCCAGCAGCTTAGAGGGGCTGAGCACAGATACGCAGTATTTT